This is a list of T cell receptor beta chains from one sample in a study of blood T cells in healthy people across ages. TCRdb redid the calling of the 5' RACE reads with MiXCR, one entry per CDR3 protein. The repertoire holds 1.5 million to 2 million distinct CDR3 sequences, with about two fifths as singletons. Sequencing was carried out using blood. The receptors here all came from a human donor in good health. Both conserved end residues are part of each CDR3. The order of the fields is CDR3 length, D gene, J gene, clone size, V gene, CDR3 DNA, CDR3 protein. D genes are given only for firm matches. Expanded clones are given a class, and other clones once, few, many or no size at all.

15	.	TRBJ1-1	.	TRBV7-9	TGTGCCAGCAGGCCGAAACCGGGGCTTGGACTTGAAGCTTTCTTT	CASRPKPGLGLEAFF
16	.	TRBJ1-2	few	TRBV5-1	TGCGCCAGCAGCGTAGCCCATTCTAGCATCCCGCATGGCTACACCTTC	CASSVAHSSIPHGYTF
14	.	TRBJ1-2	few	TRBV6-1	TGTGCCAGCAGTGACGGAGACGCTAACTATGGCTACACCTTC	CASSDGDANYGYTF
17	TRBD1	TRBJ2-3	.	TRBV7-2	TGTGCCAGCAGCTTGGCGACAGGGGGTTGGAGCACAGATACGCAGTATTTT	CASSLATGGWSTDTQYF
13	TRBD1	TRBJ2-1	.	TRBV13	TGTGCCAGCAACGAGGGGGCGCGGTATGGGCAGTTCTTC	CASNEGARYGQFF
16	TRBD2	TRBJ2-5	.	TRBV4-3	TGCGCCAGCAGCCAGGCCTCAAGAGCGGGGGAAGAGACCCAGTACTTC	CASSQASRAGEETQYF
16	TRBD1	TRBJ2-7	once	TRBV29-1	TGCAGCGGGAACCCGGGACAGGGGGTGGACTACAATGAGCAGTACTTC	CSGNPGQGVDYNEQYF
13	TRBD1	TRBJ2-1	.	TRBV29-1	TGCAGCGTTGTCCGGGACAGTTACAATGAGCAGTTCTTC	CSVVRDSYNEQFF
16	TRBD2	TRBJ2-7	.	TRBV4-2	TGTGCCAGCAGCCAAGGCATAGCGGGGGGCTCCTACGAGCAGTACTTC	CASSQGIAGGSYEQYF
16	.	TRBJ1-2	few	TRBV5-6	TGTGCCAGCAGCTCCCCTACCAGCAGGGTTGGGTATGGCTACACCTTC	CASSSPTSRVGYGYTF
17	.	TRBJ2-3	.	TRBV7-8	TGTGCCGGCAGCGAACGATTAGCGGACCCCAGCACAGATACGCAGTATTTT	CAGSERLADPSTDTQYF
14	.	TRBJ2-6	.	TRBV2	TGTGCCAGCGTTTGGGTCTCTGGGGCCAACGTCCTGACTTTC	CASVWVSGANVLTF
13	.	TRBJ2-1	.	TRBV7-2	TGTGCCAGCAGCTTAGAGGAGTCCGGTGAGCAGTTCTTC	CASSLEESGEQFF
18	.	TRBJ2-2	.	TRBV4-3	TGCGCCAGCAGCCAAGATACCTACGGAACAAGTTGGTCCGGGGAGCTGTTTTTT	CASSQDTYGTSWSGELFF
15	.	TRBJ2-5	.	TRBV28	TGTGCCAGCAGTTTTAGCGCGGCAGGCCAAGAGACCCAGTACTTC	CASSFSAAGQETQYF
15	TRBD1	TRBJ2-7	.	TRBV7-9	TGTGCCAGCAGCTTAGGGGGGACAGTAATAGACGAGCAGTACTTC	CASSLGGTVIDEQYF
16	.	TRBJ1-5	.	TRBV4-1	TGCGCCAGCAGCCAAGAACCCAGGCTGGTCAATCAGCCCCAGCATTTT	CASSQEPRLVNQPQHF
15	TRBD2	TRBJ2-7	.	TRBV5-4	TGTGCCAGCAGCGGAGCCGGGAGGTTCTTGGGAGAGCAGTACTTC	CASSGAGRFLGEQYF
12	.	TRBJ2-7	few	TRBV7-3	TGTGCCAGCAGCGCTGACGGTCCCCAGCAGTACTTC	CASSADGPQQYF
14	TRBD2	TRBJ2-1	.	TRBV11-1	TGTGCCAGCAGCCCTGGGGGGGGAGTGAATGAGCAGTTCTTC	CASSPGGGVNEQFF
14	.	TRBJ2-3	few	TRBV11-3	TGTGCCAGCAGTGTCAGGAGCAACACAGATACGCAGTATTTT	CASSVRSNTDTQYF
15	.	TRBJ1-2	.	TRBV29-1	TGCAGCGTTGATTCGTGGGGGCGAAAGAACTATGGCTACACCTTC	CSVDSWGRKNYGYTF
13	TRBD2	TRBJ2-3	many	TRBV29-1	TGCAGCGCCCTGAGGGACTACACAGATACGCAGTATTTT	CSALRDYTDTQYF
14	TRBD1	TRBJ1-1	.	TRBV4-3	TGCGCCAGCAGCGGAGACAGGGGGCACACTGAAGCTTTCTTT	CASSGDRGHTEAFF
11	.	TRBJ2-2	.	TRBV9	TGTGCCAGCAGCGGAACCGGGGAGCGGTTTTTT	CASSGTGERFF
16	.	TRBJ2-5	few	TRBV7-6	TGTGCCCGCAGCTTAAGATTGAGGTCCAGCAAAGAGACCCAGTACTTC	CARSLRLRSSKETQYF
14	TRBD1	TRBJ1-4	.	TRBV7-6	TGTGCCAGCAGCTCGAGGACAGGGAATGAAAAACTGTTTTTT	CASSSRTGNEKLFF
15	.	TRBJ2-5	.	TRBV11-2	TGTGCCAGCAGCTCACGGGCCCGCGGAATAGAGACCCAGTACTTC	CASSSRARGIETQYF
13	.	TRBJ2-4	.	TRBV7-6	TGTGCCAGCAGCCCCGGGCAGACCTACGTGCAGTACTTC	CASSPGQTYVQYF
16	TRBD1	TRBJ2-3	.	TRBV24-1	TGTGCCACCAGTGATCCCCGGACAGGGGGCCGGGATACGCAGTATTTT	CATSDPRTGGRDTQYF
13	.	TRBJ1-1	.	TRBV29-1	TGCAGCGTTGAAGGTGGCAGTGCCACTGAAGCTTTCTTT	CSVEGGSATEAFF
13	.	TRBJ2-1	.	TRBV20-1	TGCAGTGCTCGCCGGACTGCTAAAGAGACCCAGTTCTTC	CSARRTAKETQFF
14	.	TRBJ2-7	.	TRBV4-3	TGCGCCAGCAGCCAAGAGCAGATGGGCTACGAGCAGTACTTC	CASSQEQMGYEQYF
14	.	TRBJ1-2	.	TRBV7-3	TGTGCCAGCAGCCGCGACAGCGGGGTTAATGGCTACACCTTC	CASSRDSGVNGYTF
16	.	TRBJ2-1	.	TRBV12-3/TRBV12-4	TGTGCCAGCAGTTTATTTGTAGGACTAACCTTCAATGAGCAGTTCTTC	CASSLFVGLTFNEQFF
15	.	TRBJ2-7	few	TRBV4-3	TGCGCCAGCAGCCAGGAACGACGCGACTACTACGAGCAGTACTTC	CASSQERRDYYEQYF
13	.	TRBJ1-2	.	TRBV2	TGTGCCACCCGATCTTCCCTCCTCTATGGCTACACCTTC	CATRSSLLYGYTF
15	.	TRBJ2-3	.	TRBV7-6	TGTGCCAGCAGCTTAGCGCCTGCTCGGGGAGATACGCAGTATTTT	CASSLAPARGDTQYF
15	TRBD1	TRBJ2-2	.	TRBV11-1	TGTGCCAGCAGCCGGCGGGACAGGGACACCGGGGAGCTGTTTTTT	CASSRRDRDTGELFF
14	.	TRBJ1-1	.	TRBV6-5	TGTGCCAGCAGCACCGGGACGGGGCTACCCGAAGCTTTCTTT	CASSTGTGLPEAFF
16	TRBD2	TRBJ2-3	.	TRBV9	TGTGCCAGCGGCCATGCGGGGCGGGGGGGCACAGATACGCAGTATTTT	CASGHAGRGGTDTQYF